The rows below give T cell receptor beta chains drawn from one sample of a study of T cell repertoires in cytomegalovirus infection. TCRdb fed the reads into MiXCR, producing one record per CDR3 protein. The table records about 310,000 distinct CDR3 sequences, more than 20% of them present only once. The antigens for these receptors are not known. Sample: cultured PBMCs, taken from culture after CMV antigen stimulation. These receptors all come from a human donor in good health (CMV status not recorded). Some clones in this sample may be carry-over from other donors' samples. CDR3s include the opening cysteine and the closing phenylalanine or tryptophan. A D gene is named only where the DNA matches it firmly. Clone size is shown for a subset of rows, as once, few, many or a class of expanded clone.

>NA|TRBV7-2|15|TRBD1|TRBJ1-2
CASSFRQGSMYGYTF
TGTGCCAGCAGCTTTAGACAGGGATCAATGTATGGCTACACCTTC
>few|TRBV6-1|16|TRBD1|TRBJ1-4
CASSEWTGTANEKLFF
TGTGCCAGCAGTGAGTGGACGGGGACAGCTAATGAAAAACTGTTTTTT
>many|TRBV6-5|16|NA|TRBJ1-3
CASSYGLGASGNTIYF
TGTGCCAGCAGTTACGGGCTGGGTGCCTCTGGAAACACCATATATTTT
>NA|TRBV29-1|14|NA|TRBJ2-5
CSADPGGVRETQYF
TGCAGCGCTGACCCAGGTGGGGTGCGGGAGACCCAGTACTTC
>few|TRBV6-6|14|TRBD1|TRBJ2-3
CASSLGTVTDTQYF
TGTGCCAGCAGCCTGGGGACAGTGACAGATACGCAGTATTTT
>NA|TRBV5-4|17|TRBD2|TRBJ2-2
CASSPRGVGRGTGELFF
TGTGCCAGCAGCCCCCGGGGGGTAGGACGGGGCACCGGGGAGCTGTTTTTT
>many|TRBV7-2|18|TRBD2|TRBJ2-7
CASSSGLAGVGPHYEQYF
TGTGCCAGCAGCTCGGGACTAGCGGGAGTTGGCCCCCACTACGAGCAGTACTTC
>few|TRBV27|14|NA|TRBJ1-5
CASSFSRAGQPQHF
TGTGCCAGCAGTTTCAGTCGTGCGGGTCAGCCCCAGCATTTT
>NA|TRBV24-1|16|TRBD1|TRBJ2-1
CATSAPGQGALSEQFF
TGTGCCACCAGTGCGCCGGGACAGGGGGCTCTGAGTGAGCAGTTCTTC
>few|TRBV7-2|17|NA|TRBJ2-5
CASSPDPGMSGKETQYF
TGTGCCAGCAGCCCCGACCCGGGCATGTCCGGGAAAGAGACCCAGTACTTC
>NA|TRBV7-9|14|NA|TRBJ1-1
CASSLGKMNTEAFF
TGTGCCAGCAGCTTAGGTAAAATGAACACTGAAGCTTTCTTT
>NA|TRBV7-2|13|NA|TRBJ1-2
CASSLEVDYGYTF
TGTGCCAGCAGCTTAGAGGTGGACTATGGCTACACCTTC
>few|TRBV7-6|15|NA|TRBJ1-1
CASSLNGAMNTEAFF
TGTGCCAGCAGCTTAAATGGGGCCATGAACACTGAAGCTTTCTTT
>NA|TRBV27|13|NA|TRBJ2-1
CASSTMEGNEQFF
TGTGCCAGCAGTACGATGGAGGGCAATGAGCAGTTCTTC
>NA|TRBV29-1|14|NA|TRBJ2-1
CSVLLPTHYNEQFF
TGCAGCGTTTTACTACCTACCCATTACAATGAGCAGTTCTTC
>many|TRBV7-8|14|NA|TRBJ2-1
CASSLGDGSNEQFF
TGTGCCAGCAGCTTAGGTGACGGTAGCAATGAGCAGTTCTTC
>few|TRBV10-3|17|TRBD1|TRBJ2-3
CAISEPRTGGATDTQYF
TGTGCCATCAGTGAACCTAGGACAGGGGGAGCCACAGATACGCAGTATTTT
>NA|TRBV7-9|17|TRBD2|TRBJ2-1
CASSNLRRTSVYNEQFF
TGTGCCAGCAGCAATCTGCGTAGGACTAGCGTGTACAATGAGCAGTTCTTC
>few|TRBV20-1|15|NA|TRBJ2-4
CSARVAEGAKNIQYF
TGCAGTGCTAGAGTAGCGGAGGGAGCCAAAAACATTCAGTACTTC
>few|TRBV12-5|15|NA|TRBJ1-1
CASGLTIGARDSAFF
TGTGCTAGTGGTTTGACAATAGGGGCGCGCGATAGTGCTTTCTTT
>NA|TRBV6-5|15|TRBD2|TRBJ2-3
CASSYSGREADTQYF
TGTGCCAGCAGTTACTCGGGGCGGGAGGCAGATACGCAGTATTTT
>many|TRBV19|16|NA|TRBJ2-1
CASSILATKRENEQFF
TGTGCCAGTAGTATACTAGCGACCAAGAGAGAGAATGAGCAGTTCTTC
>NA|TRBV6-5|15|TRBD2|TRBJ2-1
CASSPLTSGSNEQFF
TGTGCCAGCAGCCCGTTGACTAGCGGGAGTAATGAGCAGTTCTTC
>few|TRBV7-3|15|TRBD2|TRBJ2-2
CASSSPGLAFGELFF
TGTGCCAGCAGCTCTCCGGGACTAGCGTTCGGGGAGCTGTTTTTT
>few|TRBV7-2|17|TRBD2|TRBJ2-5
CASSPRGLAGVKETQYF
TGTGCCAGCAGCCCCCGGGGGCTAGCGGGAGTAAAAGAGACCCAGTACTTC
>NA|TRBV7-9|12|NA|TRBJ1-1
CAGEGDGTEAFF
TGTGCCGGGGAAGGGGACGGAACTGAAGCTTTCTTT
>NA|TRBV7-2|16|NA|TRBJ2-6
CASSLSGAGGANVLTF
TGTGCCAGCAGCTTGTCTGGAGCAGGTGGGGCCAACGTCCTGACTTTC
>NA|TRBV19|14|NA|TRBJ1-5
CASSPSGSNQPQHF
TGTGCCAGTAGTCCGTCCGGGAGCAATCAGCCCCAGCATTTT
>few|TRBV7-2|14|TRBD2|TRBJ2-3
CASSPGGELDTQYF
TGTGCCAGCAGCCCGGGGGGGGAACTGGATACGCAGTATTTT
>few|TRBV7-2|15|NA|TRBJ2-7
CASSSSGQSTYEQYF
NA
>NA|TRBV4-1|15|NA|TRBJ1-2
CASSQDNKGNYGYTF
TGCGCCAGCAGCCAAGATAATAAGGGAAACTATGGCTACACCTTC
>NA|TRBV20-1|13|TRBD2|TRBJ2-5
CSLQALAEETQYF
TGCAGTCTCCAGGCGCTAGCGGAAGAGACCCAGTACTTC
>medium-sized|TRBV7-6|16|TRBD1|TRBJ2-5
CASSLSPTGAIETQYF
TGTGCCAGCAGCTTATCCCCAACAGGGGCGATCGAGACCCAGTACTTC
>NA|TRBV12-3/TRBV12-4|14|TRBD1|TRBJ1-1
CASNQGAENTEAFF
TGTGCCAGCAACCAGGGGGCGGAGAACACTGAAGCTTTCTTT
>NA|TRBV19|15|TRBD1|TRBJ1-5
CASSITARGDQPQHF
TGTGCCAGTAGTATCACGGCCAGGGGGGATCAGCCCCAGCATTTT
>many|TRBV6-5|18|TRBD2|TRBJ2-3
CASSRAGLVAGTTDTQYF
TGTGCCAGCAGTCGGGCTGGGTTGGTAGCGGGAACCACAGATACGCAGTATTTT
>NA|TRBV7-2|15|NA|TRBJ1-6
CASSLLRRLNSPLHF
TGTGCCAGCAGCTTATTACGGCGGCTAAATTCACCCCTCCACTTT
>NA|TRBV6-2/TRBV6-3|20|NA|TRBJ2-3
CASSYSPFSGTIDPTDTQYF
TGTGCCAGCAGTTACTCTCCATTCTCCGGGACCATCGATCCCACAGATACGCAGTATTTT
>NA|TRBV30|13|NA|TRBJ2-1
CVMDGNSGNEQFF
TGTGTCATGGACGGGAATAGCGGCAATGAGCAGTTCTTC
>NA|TRBV12-3/TRBV12-4|16|TRBD1|TRBJ1-2
CASSEFTFGTGYGYTF
TGTGCCAGCAGCGAGTTTACTTTTGGGACAGGATATGGCTACACCTTC
>many|TRBV7-2|17|TRBD1|TRBJ2-3
CASSGRDRGWDTDTQYF
TGTGCCAGCAGCGGCCGGGACAGGGGATGGGACACAGATACGCAGTATTTT
>many|TRBV7-2|20|NA|TRBJ2-4
CASSLLNTGIQANPKNIQYF
TGTGCCAGCAGCTTGTTGAATACAGGCATCCAAGCGAACCCCAAAAACATTCAGTACTTC
>many|TRBV7-2|11|NA|TRBJ1-1
CASSLGPGAFF
TGTGCCAGCAGCTTAGGGCCTGGGGCTTTCTTT
>NA|TRBV4-1|16|NA|TRBJ2-1
CASSQRQTLGGRNRFF
TGCGCCAGCAGCCAACGACAGACCCTCGGGGGAAGGAATAGGTTCTTC
>few|TRBV5-1|17|TRBD2|TRBJ2-6
CASSDLAGGSGANVLTF
TGCGCCAGCAGCGACCTAGCGGGAGGATCTGGGGCCAACGTCCTGACTTTC
>many|TRBV7-2|12|NA|TRBJ2-3
CASSWSTDTQYF
TGTGCCAGCAGCTGGAGCACAGATACGCAGTATTTT
>NA|TRBV10-3|12|NA|TRBJ2-1
CAINPCGSEQFF
TGTGCCATCAATCCGTGTGGAAGTGAGCAGTTCTTC
>many|TRBV7-2|14|NA|TRBJ1-1
CASSKGEGLTEAFF
TGTGCCAGCAGCAAGGGGGAGGGGTTAACTGAAGCTTTCTTT